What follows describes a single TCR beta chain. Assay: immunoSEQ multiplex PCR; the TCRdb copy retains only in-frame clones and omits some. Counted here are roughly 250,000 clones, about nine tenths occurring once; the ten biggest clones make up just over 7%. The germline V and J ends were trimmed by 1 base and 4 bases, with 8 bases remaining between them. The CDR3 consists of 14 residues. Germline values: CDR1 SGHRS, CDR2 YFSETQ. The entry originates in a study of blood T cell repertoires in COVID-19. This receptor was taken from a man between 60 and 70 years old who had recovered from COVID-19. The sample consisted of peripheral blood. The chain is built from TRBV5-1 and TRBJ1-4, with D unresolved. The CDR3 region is CASSLSSDNEKLFF. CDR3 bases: TGCGCCAGCAGCTTGTCCAGCGATAATGAAAAACTGTTTTTT.